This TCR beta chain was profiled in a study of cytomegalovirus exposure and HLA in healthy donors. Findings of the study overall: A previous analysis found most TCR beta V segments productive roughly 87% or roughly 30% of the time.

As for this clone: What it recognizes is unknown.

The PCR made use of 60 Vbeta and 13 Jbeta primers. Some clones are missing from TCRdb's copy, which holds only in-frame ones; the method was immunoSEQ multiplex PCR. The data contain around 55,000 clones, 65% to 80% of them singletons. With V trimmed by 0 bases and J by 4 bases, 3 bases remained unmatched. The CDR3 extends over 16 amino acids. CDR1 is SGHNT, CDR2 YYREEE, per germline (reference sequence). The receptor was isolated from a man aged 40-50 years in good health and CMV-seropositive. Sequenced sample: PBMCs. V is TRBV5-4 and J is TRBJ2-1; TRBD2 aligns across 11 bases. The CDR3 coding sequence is TGTGCCAGCAGCTTGGAGCTAGCGGGGGGATACAATGAGCAGTTCTTC. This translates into CASSLELAGGYNEQFF.